Below are 17 T cell receptor beta chains sequenced from a single sample in a study of graft-versus-host responses after intestinal transplantation. The antigens these receptors bind are not known. The assay was immunoSEQ multiplex PCR, and TCRdb's table has in-frame clones only and misses some. The sample carries over 85,000 clones, roughly 89% recorded once. Specimen: unstimulated CD4+ T cells sorted from spleen or lymph node cells, collected before transplant. These receptors came from a human donor who was the organ donor for an intestinal transplant.

This clone was picked up one time. The chain recombines TRBV5-1 with TRBJ2-1; the match to TRBD1 covers 10 bases. The CDR3 covers 18 residues. From germline, CDR1 is SGHRS and CDR2 YFSETQ. V shed 6 bases, J shed 1 base, and the junction held 13 bases outside the gene matches. CDR3 DNA: TGCGCCAGCACCCCTTACCCGGGACAGGGGCCGTCCTACAATGAGCAGTTCTTC. It yields the protein CASTPYPGQGPSYNEQFF.

This clone occurred once. This CDR3 is CARQAIKQPPYEQYF. DNA for the CDR3: TGTGCCAGACAGGCCATAAAGCAACCCCCCTACGAGCAGTACTTC. The chain has TRBV6-4 and TRBJ2-5; a possible D gene is TRBD1 (5 bases). The DNA matches TRBJ2-7 better at its end, which makes the J call doubtful. The length of the CDR3 is 15 residues. Germline loops: CDR1 MRHNA, CDR2 SNTAGT.

The chain is built from TRBV30 and TRBJ2-5, with D tentatively TRBD1 (5 bases). The tail of the sequence fits TRBJ2-7 better, so the J call may be wrong. The germline CDR1 and CDR2 sequences are GTSNPN and SVGIG (reference sequence). The CDR3 is 16 amino acids. CDR3: CAWSVVVDRGIYEQYF. CDR3 DNA: TGTGCCTGGAGTGTAGTTGTCGATAGGGGCATCTACGAGCAGTACTTC.

The genes are TRBV2 and TRBJ2-7; a possible D gene is TRBD2 (6 bases). The V gene's germline CDR1 is SNHLY and CDR2 FYNNEI. V gave up 7 bases and J gave up 1 base, with 14 bases separating them. The CDR3 consists of 14 residues. In DNA form, the CDR3 reads TGTGCCAGCACTGTCGGGGGTCGATCCTACGAGCAGTACTTC. This sequence encodes CASTVGGRSYEQYF.

J is TRBJ1-6 and V is TRBV10-2; D might be TRBD1 (6 bases). Germline CDR1 is WSHSY and CDR2 is SAAADI. V lost 7 bases, J lost 9 bases, and 16 bases lay in between. The CDR3 has 14 amino acids. DNA for the CDR3: TGCGCCAGCACAGGGGTCATTCTACGTTCACCCCTCCACTTT. Protein product: CASTGVILRSPLHF.

This chain uses TRBV7-3 with TRBJ1-1, with a weak D call TRBD1 (5 bases). Trimming left V 2 bases short and J 4 bases short, with 14 bases between. CDR3 size: 15 residues. The germline gives CDR1 SGHTA, CDR2 FQGTGA. The CDR3 spells CASSLEGGGGTEAFF. The CDR3 DNA sequence: TGTGCCAGCAGCTTAGAGGGTGGGGGAGGCACTGAAGCTTTCTTT.

The CDR3 DNA reads as TGCGCCAGCAGCTCCTGGACTAGCGGGGGGCTTTACAATGAGCAGTTCTTC. Translating gives CASSSWTSGGLYNEQFF. J is TRBJ2-1 and V is TRBV5-1, with 14 bases matching TRBD2. The junction had 6 bases not matched to a gene; V was cut back by 3 bases and J by 4 bases. Germline lookup yields CDR1 SGHRS and CDR2 YFSETQ. The CDR3 sequence is 17 residues long.

The gene calls are TRBV4-1 and TRBJ2-7; 9 bases match TRBD1. The CDR3 has 16 amino acids. The V gene end was trimmed by 0 bases and the J gene end by 6 bases; junction bases not matched to a gene: 9. Germline V gene sequence: CDR1 MGHRA, CDR2 YSYEKL. The CDR3 here is CASSQEKWTGASEQYF. The DNA of the CDR3 is TGCGCCAGCAGCCAAGAAAAGTGGACAGGGGCCTCCGAGCAGTACTTC.

This CDR3 reads CASSSSRTVKTDTQYF. CDR3 bases: TGCGCCAGCAGCTCCTCCCGGACAGTAAAGACAGATACGCAGTATTTT. The V and J genes are TRBV5-1 and TRBJ2-3, with TRBD1 as a possible D gene (6 bases). This CDR3 spans 16 amino acids. The V end lost 3 bases, the J end lost 3 bases, and 17 bases lay between the germline ends. The germline CDR1 and CDR2 sequences are SGHRS and YFSETQ.

The genes are TRBV5-1 and TRBJ2-7; 8 positions agree with TRBD2. V gave up 3 bases and J gave up 4 bases; unmatched junction bases: 6. Germline V CDR1 and CDR2: SGHRS, YFSETQ. This CDR3 spans 14 amino acids. The DNA of the CDR3 is TGCGCCAGCAGCTCGGGACTAGTAGGATACGAGCAGTACTTC. It codes for CASSSGLVGYEQYF.

This clone was observed a single time. J is TRBJ1-2 and V is TRBV7-2, with D possibly matching TRBD1 (5 bases). Germline CDR1 SGHTA, CDR2 FQGNSA. The V end lost 5 bases, the J end lost 5 bases, and 18 bases lay between the germline ends. The CDR3 spans 15 residues. CDR3 DNA: TGTGCCAGCAGCACATACACTGACAGCCAGTATGGCTACACCTTC. It encodes CASSTYTDSQYGYTF.

The chain combines TRBV28 with TRBJ1-2; D perhaps matches TRBD1 (5 bases). There are 12 residues in the CDR3. V lost 3 bases and J lost 5, with 7 bases in between. Germline-derived CDR1 and CDR2 are MDHEN and SYDVKM. The CDR3 protein is CASSFGGYGYTF. The CDR3 DNA reads as TGTGCCAGCAGTTTCGGGGGATATGGCTACACCTTC.

The rearrangement links TRBV9 to TRBJ2-7, with TRBD2 matching over 7 bases. CDR1 SGDLS and CDR2 YYNGEE come from the germline V gene. V lost 0 bases, J lost 2 bases, and 5 bases stayed unmatched. CDR3 length: 15 amino acids. For the CDR3, the DNA is TGTGCCAGCAGCGTAGGGGGGGGAATCCCCTACGAGCAGTACTTC. Translated: CASSVGGGIPYEQYF.

V is TRBV5-5 and J is TRBJ2-7; TRBD1 might be the D (6 bases). Looked up from germline, CDR1 is SGHKS and CDR2 is YYEKEE (reference sequence). This CDR3 is 15 amino acids long. Trimming removed 4 bases at V and 2 bases at J, with 16 bases between. This CDR3 is CASSPGHFSTYEQYF. Written as DNA, the CDR3 is TGTGCCAGCAGCCCGGGACACTTTTCAACCTACGAGCAGTACTTC.

The rearrangement links TRBV7-2 to TRBJ2-3; D not certain. This CDR3 comprises 15 residues. Trimming took 4 bases from V and 2 from J, leaving 13 bases between them. CDR1 is SGHTA, CDR2 FQGNSA, per germline. CDR3 nucleotides: TGTGCCAGCAGCTCCCTCGGGTCCCACACAGATACGCAGTATTTT. Translated: CASSSLGSHTDTQYF.

This clone has a handful of counts. The chain recombines TRBV5-4 with TRBJ1-2, with TRBD1 matching 8 bases. Germline V lookup: CDR1 SGHNT, CDR2 YYREEE (reference sequence). The trim removed 4 bases at V and 4 bases at J, leaving 6 bases unmatched. The CDR3 extends over 14 amino acids. CDR3 DNA: TGTGCCAGCAGCCCGGGACAGGTCTTCTATGGCTACACCTTC. Its translation: CASSPGQVFYGYTF.

The table lists this clone with a count of one. The chain joins TRBV6-5 to TRBJ1-2; 7 nucleotides line up with TRBD1. CDR1 MNHEY and CDR2 SVGAGI come from the germline V gene. V was clipped by 6 bases and J by 3 bases; unmatched bases: 10. The length of the CDR3 is 15 residues. The CDR3 spells CASRSRDRVYYGYTF. The CDR3, as DNA: TGTGCCAGCAGGAGCCGGGACAGAGTCTACTATGGCTACACCTTC.